The 4 T cell receptor beta chains below all came from one sample that was sequenced in a study of beta chain features in type 1 diabetes (dated by TCRdb to 2017 to 2018). The library relied on the immunoSEQ multiplex PCR assay. The High Capacity cDNA Reverse Transcription Kit was used to reverse transcribe all of the isolated RNA, meaning that expressed TCRB transcripts were what got sequenced. TCRdb stores this immuneACCESS table with in-frame sequences only. Part of the clones is absent; in the studies checked, under half of the shortfall reflects unresolved V genes, and no reason is known for the rest. The sample records 300,000 to 350,000 clones, roughly 13% of which are singletons. The ten largest clones represent roughly 0.015% of the sample. No antigen is known for these receptors. Broader findings and caveats from the paper: A moderate but significant shortening of TCRB CDR3 length was observed in type 1 diabetes patients in all four CD4+ subsets.

The sample comprised naive CD4+ T cells from blood. Per the publication, the cell subset or site label means: true naive CD4+ T cells. The origin of the receptors is a woman younger than 30 with type 1 diabetes.

The chain combines TRBV7-2 with TRBJ2-7; 10 bases match TRBD1. The trim removed 5 bases at V and 2 bases at J, leaving 6 bases unmatched. This CDR3 is 15 amino acids long. Germline V gives CDR1 SGHTA, CDR2 FQGNSA. The DNA for the CDR3 is TGTGCCAGCAGCCCGGGACAGGGGTTGACCTACGAGCAGTACGTC. It encodes CASSPGQGLTYEQYV.

The chain employs TRBV5-6 and TRBJ2-1; the match to TRBD2 covers 7 bases. Germline lookup yields CDR1 SGHDT and CDR2 YYEEEE. V gave up 1 base and J gave up 7 bases; unmatched junction bases: 14. The CDR3 is 17 amino acids. The DNA of the CDR3 is TGTGCCAGCAGCTTGTGGCGAGGCGGGAGCGCAAAAAATGAGCAGTTCTTC. It yields the protein CASSLWRGGSAKNEQFF.

The rearrangement uses TRBV7-2 and TRBJ2-1; 7 bases match TRBD2. The V gene end was trimmed by 4 bases and the J gene end by 6 bases; junction bases not matched to a gene: 15. This CDR3 contains 17 residues. Per the germline V gene, CDR1 is SGHTA and CDR2 is FQGNSA. CDR3 region: CASSSSILATRVNEQFF. The CDR3 nucleotides read TGTGCCAGCAGCTCTTCTATACTAGCGACGAGGGTCAATGAGCAGTTCTTC.

J is TRBJ1-2 and V is TRBV7-8, with 10 bases that match TRBD1. Germline trimming cut 5 bases from V and 8 bases from J; bases unmatched to any gene: 5. The CDR3 runs to 13 residues. Germline V gene lookup returns CDR1 SGHVS and CDR2 FQNEAQ. For the CDR3, the DNA is TGTGCCAGCAGCCCCGACAGGGGGCGAGGCTACACCTTC. Its translation is CASSPDRGRGYTF.